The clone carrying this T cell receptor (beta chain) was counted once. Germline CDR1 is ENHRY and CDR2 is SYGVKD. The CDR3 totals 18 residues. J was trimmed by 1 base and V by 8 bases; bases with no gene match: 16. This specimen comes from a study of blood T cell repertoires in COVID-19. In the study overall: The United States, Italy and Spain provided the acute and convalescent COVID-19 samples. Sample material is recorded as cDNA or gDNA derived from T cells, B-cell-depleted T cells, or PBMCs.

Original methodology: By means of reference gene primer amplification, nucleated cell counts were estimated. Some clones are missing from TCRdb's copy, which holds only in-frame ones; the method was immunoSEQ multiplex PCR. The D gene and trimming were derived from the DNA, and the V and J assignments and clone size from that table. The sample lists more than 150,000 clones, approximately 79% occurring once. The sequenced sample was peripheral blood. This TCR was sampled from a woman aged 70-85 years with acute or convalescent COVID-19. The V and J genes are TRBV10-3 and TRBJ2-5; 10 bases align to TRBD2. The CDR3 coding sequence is TGTGCCATCCTCGAGCGGGAGGGCCTAAAGGTTCTCCAAGAGACCCAGTACTTC. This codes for CAILEREGLKVLQETQYF.